The clone carrying this TCR beta chain was seen at least ten times. The antigen is not known. The data originate from a study of Graves' ophthalmopathy and Graves' hyperthyroidism. Notes on the study in general: With 65% to 71% sensitivity and over 72% specificity, the model predicted ophthalmopathy progression.

From germline, CDR1 is MNHEY and CDR2 SMNVEV (reference sequence). The V gene end was trimmed by 7 bases and the J gene end by 4 bases; junction bases not matched to a gene: 7. The CDR3 covers 14 residues. If no ophthalmopathy appeared within 18 months of follow-up, hyperthyroidism was termed stable. Lactation, pregnancy, uncontrolled infections and other autoimmune diseases were all grounds for excluding patients. RNA transcripts were the source from which TCR beta CDR3 regions were amplified. Following a first-round RT-PCR that used HTBI primers, a second-round multiplex PCR was carried out. TCRdb reprocessed the multiplex PCR reads via MiXCR and lists one record per CDR3 protein. The sample carries about 620,000 distinct CDR3 sequences, about 24% recorded once.

The specimen sequenced was peripheral blood. This receptor was obtained from a woman under 30 with stable Graves' hyperthyroidism. Some clones in this sample may be carry-over from other donors' samples. V gene TRBV27 combines with J gene TRBJ1-2; TRBD1 aligns across 9 bases. The CDR3 region has the DNA TGTGCCAGCACTTCACAGGGGGCCGGCTATGGCTACACCTTC. Protein sequence: CASTSQGAGYGYTF.